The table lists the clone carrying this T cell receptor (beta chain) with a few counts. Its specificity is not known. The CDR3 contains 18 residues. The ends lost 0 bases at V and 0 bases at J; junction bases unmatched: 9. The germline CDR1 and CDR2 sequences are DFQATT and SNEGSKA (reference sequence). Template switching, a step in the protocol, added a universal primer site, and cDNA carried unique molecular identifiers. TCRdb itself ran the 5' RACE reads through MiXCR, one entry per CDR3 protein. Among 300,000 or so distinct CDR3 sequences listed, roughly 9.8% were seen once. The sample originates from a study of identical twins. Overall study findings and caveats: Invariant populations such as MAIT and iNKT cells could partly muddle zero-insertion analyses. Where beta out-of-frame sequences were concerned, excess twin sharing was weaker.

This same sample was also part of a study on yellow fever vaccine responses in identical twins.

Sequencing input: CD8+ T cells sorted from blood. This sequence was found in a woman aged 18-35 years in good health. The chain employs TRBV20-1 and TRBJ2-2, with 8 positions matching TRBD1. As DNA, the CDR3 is TGCAGTGCTAGAGATACCTTCGACAGGGGACCGAACACCGGGGAGCTGTTTTTT. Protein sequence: CSARDTFDRGPNTGELFF.